These T cell receptor beta chains were read from a single sample in a study of CD8 T cells in ankylosing spondylitis. TCRdb recomputed calls from the 5' RACE reads with MiXCR, one row per CDR3 protein. The data contain approximately 400,000 distinct CDR3 sequences, 17% of them singletons. Sequenced sample: blood, either unsorted or a sorted T cell fraction (not recorded which). Source of these receptors: a male donor with ankylosing spondylitis. Both conserved end residues are part of each CDR3. The D gene is left open where the match is weak. The size entry is marked missing in some rows and otherwise reads once, few, many or a size class.

clone_size	v_call	d_call	j_call	cdr3_aa	cdr3_nt
.	TRBV24-1	TRBD1	TRBJ2-3	CATSDNRGRTDTQYF	TGTGCCACCAGTGACAACAGGGGGCGGACAGATACGCAGTATTTT
.	TRBV7-2	TRBD2	TRBJ2-5	CASSLMGGRRETQYF	TGTGCCAGCAGCTTAATGGGCGGGAGGAGGGAGACCCAGTACTTC
.	TRBV6-2/TRBV6-3	TRBD1	TRBJ1-4	CASSYGPTGDNEKLFF	TGTGCCAGCAGTTACGGGCCGACAGGGGATAATGAAAAACTGTTTTTT
few	TRBV20-1	.	TRBJ1-5	CSARDERGVVHSNQPQHF	TGCAGTGCTAGAGATGAGAGGGGGGTGGTTCATAGCAATCAGCCCCAGCATTTT
many	TRBV12-3/TRBV12-4	TRBD1	TRBJ1-1	CASRVTGGNTEAFF	TGTGCCAGCAGAGTAACAGGGGGGAACACTGAAGCTTTCTTT
.	TRBV7-9	.	TRBJ2-3	CASRRMEGSDTQYF	TGTGCCAGCAGACGCATGGAGGGCTCAGATACGCAGTATTTT
.	TRBV9	.	TRBJ1-5	CASSVDGGGQPQHF	TGTGCCAGCAGCGTAGATGGAGGAGGTCAGCCCCAGCATTTT
few	TRBV20-1	.	TRBJ1-2	CSAAQGTNYGYTF	TGCAGTGCGGCTCAGGGAACTAACTATGGCTACACCTTC
few	TRBV6-2/TRBV6-3	.	TRBJ1-5	CASSHGTNQPQHF	TGTGCCAGCAGCCACGGGACCAATCAGCCCCAGCATTTT
.	TRBV3-1	.	TRBJ2-5	CASSQDGRSGETQYF	TGTGCCAGCAGCCAAGATGGGCGGTCGGGGGAGACCCAGTACTTC
.	TRBV5-1	TRBD2	TRBJ2-7	CASSSTGTSGKYEQYF	TGCGCCAGCAGCTCGACCGGGACTAGCGGTAAATACGAGCAGTACTTC
few	TRBV6-5	TRBD2	TRBJ2-1	CASSYKRLAGGPNEQFF	TGTGCCAGCAGTTACAAACGGCTAGCGGGAGGACCAAATGAGCAGTTCTTC
few	TRBV6-1	TRBD1	TRBJ1-1	CASSEAGTGGTEAFF	TGTGCCAGCAGTGAAGCGGGGACAGGGGGCACTGAAGCTTTCTTT
few	TRBV20-1	TRBD2	TRBJ2-3	CSATPSGRALPQDTQYF	TGCAGTGCTACACCCAGCGGGAGGGCCCTACCTCAAGATACGCAGTATTTT
.	TRBV20-1	.	TRBJ2-5	CSARDRVRGPQETQYF	TGCAGTGCTAGAGATCGCGTGCGGGGGCCCCAAGAGACCCAGTACTTC
many	TRBV7-8	TRBD2	TRBJ2-7	CASSLVVVGLGYEQYF	TGTGCCAGCAGCTTAGTTGTAGTGGGACTAGGCTACGAGCAGTACTTC
.	TRBV19	TRBD1	TRBJ2-7	CASSIKGQGSREQYF	TGTGCCAGTAGTATAAAGGGACAGGGATCACGCGAGCAGTACTTC
.	TRBV12-3/TRBV12-4	TRBD1	TRBJ2-7	CASSVTGTGLYEQYF	TGTGCCAGCAGTGTAACCGGGACAGGGCTCTACGAGCAGTACTTC
many	TRBV14	.	TRBJ1-3	CASSQLSIPFLFHSGNTIYF	TGTGCCAGCAGCCAACTTTCGATTCCCTTTCTTTTCCACTCTGGAAACACCATATATTTT
many	TRBV5-1	.	TRBJ2-7	CASSLGGHEQYF	TGCGCCAGCAGCTTGGGGGGTCACGAGCAGTACTTC
few	TRBV5-1	.	TRBJ2-4	CASSSLPGAKNIQYF	TGCGCCAGCAGCTCACTGCCGGGGGCCAAAAACATTCAGTACTTC
.	TRBV7-2	.	TRBJ2-7	CASSLDAGISSYEQYF	TGTGCCAGCAGCTTAGATGCAGGCATAAGCTCCTACGAGCAGTACTTC
.	TRBV20-1	.	TRBJ1-6	CSASGLGQSDNSPLHF	TGCAGTGCTAGCGGCCTCGGACAGAGCGATAATTCACCCCTCCACTTT
few	TRBV20-1	.	TRBJ2-2	CSATRGGGTGELFF	TGCAGTGCTACCCGCGGAGGAGGGACCGGGGAGCTGTTTTTT
many	TRBV20-1	.	TRBJ2-4	CSANLGTAIKNIQYF	TGCAGTGCCAACCTTGGGACCGCCATTAAAAACATTCAGTACTTC
few	TRBV20-1	TRBD2	TRBJ2-2	CSARGTSGVNTGELFF	TGCAGTGCTAGAGGGACTAGCGGGGTTAACACCGGGGAGCTGTTTTTT
.	TRBV24-1	.	TRBJ2-1	CATSDSGRGEQFF	TGTGCCACCAGTGATTCCGGCCGCGGGGAGCAGTTCTTC
.	TRBV5-1	TRBD1	TRBJ1-4	CASCGQGGSNEKLFF	TGCGCCAGCTGTGGACAGGGAGGATCTAATGAAAAACTGTTTTTT
.	TRBV20-1	TRBD1	TRBJ1-5	CSARGGTGGGGQPQHF	TGCAGTGCCCGGGGGGGGACAGGGGGCGGTGGTCAGCCCCAGCATTTT
.	TRBV3-1	.	TRBJ2-1	CASSDPGLSVDEQFF	TGTGCCAGCAGCGACCCGGGACTCTCTGTCGATGAGCAGTTCTTC
few	TRBV6-1	TRBD2	TRBJ2-1	CASSKGPWGGRVDEQFF	TGTGCCAGCAGCAAGGGTCCTTGGGGGGGACGGGTGGATGAGCAGTTCTTC
many	TRBV29-1	TRBD1	TRBJ1-2	CSVEQGGYGYTF	TGCAGCGTTGAGCAGGGGGGCTATGGCTACACCTTC
few	TRBV7-2	.	TRBJ2-7	CASSLGAAMVYEQYF	TGTGCCAGCAGCTTAGGGGCCGCAATGGTCTACGAGCAGTACTTC
few	TRBV24-1	.	TRBJ2-3	CATSDRLRLGSSTDTQYF	TGTGCCACCAGTGACCGACTGCGGTTGGGTTCTAGCACAGATACGCAGTATTTT
few	TRBV12-3/TRBV12-4	.	TRBJ2-5	CASEARERETQYF	TGTGCCAGCGAGGCCAGGGAGAGAGAGACCCAGTACTTC
few	TRBV4-1	TRBD2	TRBJ2-1	CASSLPLAGDEQFF	TGCGCCAGCAGCCTACCGCTAGCGGGCGATGAGCAGTTCTTC
few	TRBV5-1	.	TRBJ1-1	CASSLAGTANTEAFF	TGCGCCAGCAGCTTGGCAGGGACGGCGAACACTGAAGCTTTCTTT
few	TRBV7-9	.	TRBJ1-1	CATQRGGENTEAFF	TGTGCCACCCAGAGGGGGGGCGAGAACACTGAAGCTTTCTTT
.	TRBV12-3/TRBV12-4	TRBD2	TRBJ2-5	CASSFAGTSGIGETQYF	TGTGCCAGCAGTTTCGCCGGGACTAGCGGCATAGGGGAGACCCAGTACTTC
.	TRBV6-2/TRBV6-3	.	TRBJ2-5	CASSQPGQRFEETQYF	TGTGCCAGCAGTCAACCGGGACAACGCTTCGAAGAGACCCAGTACTTC
once	TRBV20-1	TRBD1	TRBJ2-2	CSASGTADTGELFF	TGCAGTGCTAGTGGGACAGCCGACACCGGGGAGCTGTTTTTT
.	TRBV5-1	.	TRBJ1-4	CASSLYEGISEKLFF	TGCGCCAGCAGCTTGTATGAAGGGATCAGTGAAAAACTGTTTTTT
few	TRBV5-1	TRBD2	TRBJ2-2	CASTGLAGANTGELFF	TGCGCCAGCACCGGACTAGCGGGAGCGAACACCGGGGAGCTGTTTTTT
many	TRBV12-3/TRBV12-4	TRBD1	TRBJ1-1	CASSADRGVAFF	TGTGCCAGCAGTGCGGACAGGGGAGTAGCTTTCTTT
.	TRBV5-1	.	TRBJ1-1	CASSPGGSLGTEAFF	TGCGCCAGCAGCCCGGGGGGCTCGTTGGGGACTGAAGCTTTCTTT